What follows is one T cell receptor (beta chain) and its context. These data belong to a study of blood T cell repertoires in COVID-19. Study-wide context: Acute-phase and convalescent COVID-19 samples originated in the United States, Italy and Spain. Nucleic acid was either cDNA or gDNA, and it came from T cells, B-cell-depleted T cells, or PBMCs.

V was clipped by 6 bases and J by 0 bases, with 6 bases between them. This CDR3 contains 13 residues. CDR1 and CDR2 (germline): KGHSY, FQNENV. Original processing notes: The authors estimated nucleated cell counts from reference gene primer amplification. Profiling relied on immunoSEQ multiplex PCR, and the TCRdb table lists in-frame clones only, not all of them. The DNA gave D and trimming, while V, J and clone size come from that table. The repertoire holds roughly 170,000 clones, roughly 80% seen once, with roughly 5.7% in the top ten. The chain combines TRBV16 with TRBJ1-3, with D uncertain. The sequenced sample consisted of PBMCs or T cells enriched from blood (not recorded which). This TCR came from a woman aged 35 to 49 with acute COVID-19. The CDR3 loop is CASSRDSGNTIYF. The CDR3 DNA follows: TGTGCCAGCAGTCGGGACTCTGGAAACACCATATATTTT.